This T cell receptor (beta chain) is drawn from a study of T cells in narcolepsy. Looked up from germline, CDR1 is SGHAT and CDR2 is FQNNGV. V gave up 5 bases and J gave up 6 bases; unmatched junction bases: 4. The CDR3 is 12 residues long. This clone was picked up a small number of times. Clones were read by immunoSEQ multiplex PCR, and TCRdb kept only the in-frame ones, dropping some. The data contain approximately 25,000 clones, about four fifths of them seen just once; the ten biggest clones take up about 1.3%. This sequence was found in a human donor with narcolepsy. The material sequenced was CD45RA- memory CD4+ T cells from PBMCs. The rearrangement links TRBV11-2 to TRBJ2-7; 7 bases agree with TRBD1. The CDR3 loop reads CASSRDRREQYF. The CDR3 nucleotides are TGTGCCAGCAGCCGGGACAGACGCGAGCAGTACTTC. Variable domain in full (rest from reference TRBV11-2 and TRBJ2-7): EAGVAQSPRYKIIEKRQSVAFWCNPISGHATLYWYQQILGQGPKLLIQFQNNGVVDDSQLPKDRFSAERLKGVDSTLKIQPAKLEDSAVYLCASSRDRREQYFGPGTRLTVT.